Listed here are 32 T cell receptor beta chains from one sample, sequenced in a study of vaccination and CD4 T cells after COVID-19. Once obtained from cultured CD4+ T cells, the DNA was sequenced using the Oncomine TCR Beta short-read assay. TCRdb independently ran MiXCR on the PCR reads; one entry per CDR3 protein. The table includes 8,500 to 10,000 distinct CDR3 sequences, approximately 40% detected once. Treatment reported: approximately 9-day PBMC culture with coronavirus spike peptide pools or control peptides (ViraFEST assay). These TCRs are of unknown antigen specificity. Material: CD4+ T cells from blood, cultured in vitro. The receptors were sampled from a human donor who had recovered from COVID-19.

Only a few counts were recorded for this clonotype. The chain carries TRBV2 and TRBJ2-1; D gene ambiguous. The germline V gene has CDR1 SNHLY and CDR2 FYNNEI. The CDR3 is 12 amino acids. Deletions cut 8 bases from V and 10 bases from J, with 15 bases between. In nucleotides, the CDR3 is TGTGCCAGCGGCTCCGGATTAGGCGAGCAGTTCTTC. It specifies CASGSGLGEQFF.

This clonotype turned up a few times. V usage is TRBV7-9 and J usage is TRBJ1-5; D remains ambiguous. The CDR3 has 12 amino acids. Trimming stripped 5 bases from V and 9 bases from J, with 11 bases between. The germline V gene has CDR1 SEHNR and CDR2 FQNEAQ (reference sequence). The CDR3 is CASSPSTGPQHF. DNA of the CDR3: TGTGCCAGCAGCCCCTCAACGGGGCCCCAGCATTTT.

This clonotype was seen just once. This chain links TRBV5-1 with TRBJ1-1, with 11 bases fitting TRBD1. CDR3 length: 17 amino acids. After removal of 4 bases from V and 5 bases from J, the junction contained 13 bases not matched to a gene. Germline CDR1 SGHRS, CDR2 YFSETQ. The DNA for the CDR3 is TGCGCCAGCAGCCAGGGACAGGGGGTTGGAGGGGGGACTGAAGCTTTCTTT. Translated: CASSQGQGVGGGTEAFF.

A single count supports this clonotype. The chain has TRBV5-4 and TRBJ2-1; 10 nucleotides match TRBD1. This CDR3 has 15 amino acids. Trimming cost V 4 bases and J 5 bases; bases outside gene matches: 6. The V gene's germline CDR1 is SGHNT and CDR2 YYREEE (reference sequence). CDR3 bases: TGTGCCAGCAGCCCGGGACAGGGGAAACACAATGAGCAGTTCTTC. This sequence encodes CASSPGQGKHNEQFF.

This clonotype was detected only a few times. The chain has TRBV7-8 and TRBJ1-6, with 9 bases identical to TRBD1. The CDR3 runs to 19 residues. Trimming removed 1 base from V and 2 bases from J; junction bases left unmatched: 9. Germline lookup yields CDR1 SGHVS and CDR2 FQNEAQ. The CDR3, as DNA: TGTGCCAGCAGCTTAGGGACTTACAGGGGGCCCGCCTATAATTCACCCCTCCACTTT. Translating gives CASSLGTYRGPAYNSPLHF. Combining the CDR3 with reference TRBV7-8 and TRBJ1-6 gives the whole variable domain GAGVSQSPRYKVAKRGQDVALRCDPISGHVSLFWYQQALGQGPEFLTYFQNEAQLDKSGLPSDRFFAERPEGSVSTLKIQRTQQEDSAVYLCASSLGTYRGPAYNSPLHFGNGTRLTVT.

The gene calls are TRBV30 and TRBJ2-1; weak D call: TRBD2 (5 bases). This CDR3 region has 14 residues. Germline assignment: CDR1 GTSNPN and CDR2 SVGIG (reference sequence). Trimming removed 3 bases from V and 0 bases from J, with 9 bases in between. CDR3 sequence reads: CAWSRGNSYNEQFF. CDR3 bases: TGTGCCTGGAGCAGAGGGAACTCCTACAATGAGCAGTTCTTC.

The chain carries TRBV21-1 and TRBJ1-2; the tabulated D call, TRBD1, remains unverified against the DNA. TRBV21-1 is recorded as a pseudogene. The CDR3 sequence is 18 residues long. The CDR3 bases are TGTGCCAGCAGCAAATTCGGGGCAGGGTACGGGGTCAACTATGGCTACACCTTC. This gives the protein CASSKFGAGYGVNYGYTF.

The CDR3 loop is CASSRRQPSMNTEAFF. CDR3 DNA sequence: TGTGCCAGCAGCCGGAGACAGCCTAGCATGAACACTGAAGCTTTCTTT. This sequence joins TRBV3-1 and TRBJ1-1; TRBD1 is a possible D gene (5 bases). The germline V gene encodes CDR1 LGHDT and CDR2 YNNKEL (reference sequence). The CDR3 spans 16 residues. V gave up 4 bases and J gave up 0 bases, with 15 bases separating them.

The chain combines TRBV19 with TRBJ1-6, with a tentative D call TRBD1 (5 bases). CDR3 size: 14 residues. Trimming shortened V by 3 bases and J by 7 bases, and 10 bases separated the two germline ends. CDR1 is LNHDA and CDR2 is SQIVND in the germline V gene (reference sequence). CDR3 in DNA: TGTGCCAGTAGTATGGGGCGGTCCAATTCACCCCTCCACTTT. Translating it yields CASSMGRSNSPLHF.

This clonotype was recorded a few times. The CDR3 sequence is CASSTYRGEGNQPQHF. CDR3 sequence (DNA): TGTGCCAGCAGCACCTACAGGGGCGAGGGCAATCAGCCCCAGCATTTT. The chain has TRBV7-9 and TRBJ1-5, with 7 nucleotides matching TRBD1. This CDR3 comprises 16 residues. V shed 5 bases, J shed 2 bases, and the junction held 9 bases outside the gene matches. Germline V gene data show CDR1 as SEHNR and CDR2 as FQNEAQ (reference sequence). The full variable domain, in which reference TRBV7-9 and TRBJ1-5 provide the parts outside the CDR3, is DTGVSQNPRHKITKRGQNVTFRCDPISEHNRLYWYRQTLGQGPEFLTYFQNEAQLEKSRLLSDRFSAERPKGSFSTLEIQRTEQGDSAMYLCASSTYRGEGNQPQHFGDGTRLSIL.

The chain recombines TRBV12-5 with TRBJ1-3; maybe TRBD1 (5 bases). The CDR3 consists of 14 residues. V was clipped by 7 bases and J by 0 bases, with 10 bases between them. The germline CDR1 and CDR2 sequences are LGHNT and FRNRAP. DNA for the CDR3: TGTGCTAGTGCCCAGGGAGTCTCTGGAAACACCATATATTTT. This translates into CASAQGVSGNTIYF.

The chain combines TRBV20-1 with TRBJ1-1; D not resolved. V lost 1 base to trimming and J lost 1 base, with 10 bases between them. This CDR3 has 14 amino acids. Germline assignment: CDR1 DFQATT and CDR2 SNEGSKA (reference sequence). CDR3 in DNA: TGCAGTGCTAGAGGCACCACAAGGAACACTGAAGCTTTCTTT. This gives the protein CSARGTTRNTEAFF.

CDR3 in amino acids: CASSESPGGSGETQYF. For the CDR3, the DNA is TGTGCCAGCAGTGAAAGTCCCGGGGGATCGGGAGAGACCCAGTACTTC. The rearrangement uses TRBV2 and TRBJ2-5; D might be TRBD2 (6 bases). V was clipped by 2 bases and J by 4 bases, with 17 bases between them. Germline V lookup: CDR1 SNHLY, CDR2 FYNNEI. The CDR3 is made up of 16 amino acids.

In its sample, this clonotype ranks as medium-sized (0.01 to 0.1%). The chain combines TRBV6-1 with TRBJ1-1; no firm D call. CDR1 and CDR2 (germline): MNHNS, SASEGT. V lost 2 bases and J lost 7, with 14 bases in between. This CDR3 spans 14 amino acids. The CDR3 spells CASSENGVNGEAFF. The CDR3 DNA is TGTGCCAGCAGTGAAAACGGGGTGAACGGTGAAGCTTTCTTT.

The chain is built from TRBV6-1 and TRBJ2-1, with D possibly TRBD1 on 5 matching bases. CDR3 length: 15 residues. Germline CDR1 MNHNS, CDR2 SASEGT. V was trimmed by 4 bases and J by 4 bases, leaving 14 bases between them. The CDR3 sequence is CASSGGHLLYNEQFF. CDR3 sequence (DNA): TGTGCCAGCAGTGGAGGACACCTCCTATACAATGAGCAGTTCTTC.

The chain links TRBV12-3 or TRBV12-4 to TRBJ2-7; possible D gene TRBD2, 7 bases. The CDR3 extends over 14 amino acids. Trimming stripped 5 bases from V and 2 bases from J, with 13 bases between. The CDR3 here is CASSPTGGPYEQYF. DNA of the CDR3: TGTGCCAGCAGTCCAACCGGGGGGCCCTACGAGCAGTACTTC.

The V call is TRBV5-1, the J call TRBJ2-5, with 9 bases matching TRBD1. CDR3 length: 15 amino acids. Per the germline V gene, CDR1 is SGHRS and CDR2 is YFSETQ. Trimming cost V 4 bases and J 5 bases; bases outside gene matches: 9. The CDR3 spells CASSKDRGVGETQYF. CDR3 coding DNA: TGCGCCAGCAGCAAGGACAGGGGAGTAGGGGAGACCCAGTACTTC.

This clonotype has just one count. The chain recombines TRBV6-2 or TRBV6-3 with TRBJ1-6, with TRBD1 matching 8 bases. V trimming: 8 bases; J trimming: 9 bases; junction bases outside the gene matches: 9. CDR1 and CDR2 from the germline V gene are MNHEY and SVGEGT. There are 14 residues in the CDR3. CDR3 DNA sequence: TGTGCCAGCCAGGGACAGGTCAGCACTTCACCCCTCCACTTT. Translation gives CASQGQVSTSPLHF.

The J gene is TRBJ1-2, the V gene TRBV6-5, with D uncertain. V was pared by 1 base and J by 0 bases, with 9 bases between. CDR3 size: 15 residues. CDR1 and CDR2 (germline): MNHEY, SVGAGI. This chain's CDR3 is CASSYFRGSNYGYTF. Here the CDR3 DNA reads TGTGCCAGCAGTTACTTCCGGGGTTCTAACTATGGCTACACCTTC.

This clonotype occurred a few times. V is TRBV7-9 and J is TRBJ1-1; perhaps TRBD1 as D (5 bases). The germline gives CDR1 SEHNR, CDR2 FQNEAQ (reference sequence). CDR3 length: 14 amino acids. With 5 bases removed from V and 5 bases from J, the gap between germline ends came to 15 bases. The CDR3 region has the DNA TGTGCCAGCAGCCGCAGTGGGGAGGGGACTGAAGCTTTCTTT. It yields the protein CASSRSGEGTEAFF.

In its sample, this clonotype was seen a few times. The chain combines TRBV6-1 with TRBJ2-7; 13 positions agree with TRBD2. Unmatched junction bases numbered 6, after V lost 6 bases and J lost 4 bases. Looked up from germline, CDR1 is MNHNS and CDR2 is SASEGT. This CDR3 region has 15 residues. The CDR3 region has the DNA TGTGCCAGCAGGGAACTAGCGGGGGGGACGTACGAGCAGTACTTC. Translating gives CASRELAGGTYEQYF.

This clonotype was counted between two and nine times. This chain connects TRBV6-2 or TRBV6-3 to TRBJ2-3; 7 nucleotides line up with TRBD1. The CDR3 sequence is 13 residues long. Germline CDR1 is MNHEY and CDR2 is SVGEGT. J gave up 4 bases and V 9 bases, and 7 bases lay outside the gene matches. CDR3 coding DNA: TGTGCCAGTAGGGGGCTAGGTCCAGATACGCAGTATTTT. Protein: CASRGLGPDTQYF.

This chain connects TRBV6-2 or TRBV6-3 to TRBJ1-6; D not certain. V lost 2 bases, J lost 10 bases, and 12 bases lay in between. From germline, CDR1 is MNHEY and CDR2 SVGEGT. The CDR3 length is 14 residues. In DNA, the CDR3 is TGTGCCAGCAGTTACGTCCCGGAGGGATCACCCCTCCACTTT. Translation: CASSYVPEGSPLHF.

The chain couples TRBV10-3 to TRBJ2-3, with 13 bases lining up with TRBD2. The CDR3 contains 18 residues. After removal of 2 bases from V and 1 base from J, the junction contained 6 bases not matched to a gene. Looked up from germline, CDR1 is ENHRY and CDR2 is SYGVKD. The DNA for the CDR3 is TGTGCCATCAGTGAGCCCACCGGACTAGCGGGGGGCACAGATACGCAGTATTTT. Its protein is CAISEPTGLAGGTDTQYF.

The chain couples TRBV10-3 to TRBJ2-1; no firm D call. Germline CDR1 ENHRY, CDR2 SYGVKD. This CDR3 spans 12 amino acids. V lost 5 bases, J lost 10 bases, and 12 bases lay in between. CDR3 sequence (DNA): TGTGCCATCAGTAAAGATCGTGAGGAGCAGTTCTTC. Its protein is CAISKDREEQFF.

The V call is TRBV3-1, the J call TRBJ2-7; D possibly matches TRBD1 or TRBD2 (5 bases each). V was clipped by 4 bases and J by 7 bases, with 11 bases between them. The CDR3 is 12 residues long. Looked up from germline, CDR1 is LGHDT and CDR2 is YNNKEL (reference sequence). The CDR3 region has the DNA TGTGCCAGCAGCCGGGACCGGCGGGAGCAGTACTTC. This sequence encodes CASSRDRREQYF.

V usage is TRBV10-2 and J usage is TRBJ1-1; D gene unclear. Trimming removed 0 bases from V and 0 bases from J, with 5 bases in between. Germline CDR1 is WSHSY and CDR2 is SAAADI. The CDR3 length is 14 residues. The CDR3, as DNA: TGCGCCAGCAGTGAGTCGACGGTGAACACTGAAGCTTTCTTT. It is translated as CASSESTVNTEAFF.

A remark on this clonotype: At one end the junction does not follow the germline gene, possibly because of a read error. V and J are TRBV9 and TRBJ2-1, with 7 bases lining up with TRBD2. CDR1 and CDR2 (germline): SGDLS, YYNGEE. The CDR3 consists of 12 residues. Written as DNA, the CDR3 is TGTGCCAGTAGCGGGTTCGAAAATGAGCAGTTCTTC. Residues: CASSGFENEQFF.

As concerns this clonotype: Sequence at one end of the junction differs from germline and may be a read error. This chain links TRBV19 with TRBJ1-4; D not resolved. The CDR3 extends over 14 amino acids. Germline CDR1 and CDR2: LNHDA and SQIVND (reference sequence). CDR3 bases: TGTGCCAGTAGGATAGGAGTACCGGCAGAAAAACTGTTTTTT. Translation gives CASRIGVPAEKLFF.

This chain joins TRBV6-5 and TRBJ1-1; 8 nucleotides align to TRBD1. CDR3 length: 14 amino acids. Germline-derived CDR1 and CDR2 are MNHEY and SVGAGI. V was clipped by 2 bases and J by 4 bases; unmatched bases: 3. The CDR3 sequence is CASSYTTGGTEAFF. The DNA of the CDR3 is TGTGCCAGCAGTTACACCACAGGGGGCACTGAAGCTTTCTTT.

The CDR3 sequence: CASRDRGASEAFF. The CDR3 nucleotides are TGTGCCAGCAGGGACAGGGGGGCGTCTGAAGCTTTCTTT. The rearrangement links TRBV6-1 to TRBJ1-1; 10 nucleotides match TRBD1. Unmatched junction bases numbered 4, after V lost 6 bases and J lost 6 bases. Germline CDR1 MNHNS, CDR2 SASEGT. This CDR3 spans 13 amino acids.

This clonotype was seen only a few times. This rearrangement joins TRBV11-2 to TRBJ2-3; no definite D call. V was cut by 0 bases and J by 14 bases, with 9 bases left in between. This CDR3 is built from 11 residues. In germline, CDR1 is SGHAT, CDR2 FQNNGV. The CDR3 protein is CASSLESVLYF. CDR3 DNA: TGTGCCAGCAGCTTAGAAAGTGTTCTGTATTTT.